These 16 T cell receptor beta chains originate from one sample sequenced in a study of T cell responses to AZD1222 COVID-19 vaccine. Libraries were prepared by immunoSEQ multiplex PCR; TCRdb keeps only in-frame clonotypes and omits some of them. Counted here are 100,000 to 120,000 clones, around nine tenths occurring once; the ten biggest clones make up about 15%. Sample: peripheral blood, taken 28 days after the second AZD1222 dose. Receptor source: an adult who received the AZD1222 COVID-19 vaccine.

This clone has only one observation. J is TRBJ1-2 and V is TRBV18; maybe TRBD1 (6 bases). Trimming removed 2 bases at V and 8 bases at J, with 15 bases between. CDR3 length equals 14 residues. Germline V gene lookup returns CDR1 KGHSH and CDR2 LQKENI. The CDR3 nucleotides read TGTGCCAGCTCACCAGATCTACAGGGAGGCGGCTACACCTTC. Encoded protein: CASSPDLQGGGYTF.

The rearrangement links TRBV10-3 to TRBJ1-2; TRBD1 might be the D (5 bases). The V gene's germline CDR1 is ENHRY and CDR2 SYGVKD. The CDR3 sequence is 13 residues long. The V end lost 6 bases, the J end lost 4 bases, and 12 bases lay between the germline ends. As DNA, the CDR3 is TGTGCCATCAGCGAACAGGAATCCTATGGCTACACCTTC. It codes for CAISEQESYGYTF.

The chain joins TRBV2 to TRBJ2-3; possible D gene TRBD2, 6 bases. Germline loops: CDR1 SNHLY, CDR2 FYNNEI. V lost 6 bases, J lost 2 bases, and 9 bases lay in between. The CDR3 spans 13 residues. The CDR3 is CASSAGSTDTQYF. The CDR3 DNA follows: TGTGCCAGCAGCGCGGGGTCCACAGATACGCAGTATTTT.

The chain employs TRBV5-1 and TRBJ1-5; D may be TRBD1 (5 bases). Germline V CDR1 and CDR2: SGHRS, YFSETQ. V lost 0 bases and J 6 bases, leaving 13 bases between the germline ends. This CDR3 comprises 15 residues. In DNA form, the CDR3 reads TGCGCCAGCAGCTTGGAAGGGGCAGCGGGTCAGCCCCAGCATTTT. This sequence encodes CASSLEGAAGQPQHF.

This clone was seen a few times. The chain uses TRBV5-1 and TRBJ2-3; D is unresolved. CDR1 and CDR2 (germline): SGHRS, YFSETQ. Trimming removed 0 bases from V and 4 bases from J, with 15 bases in between. CDR3 length equals 16 residues. CDR3 amino acids: CASSLVVGSSSDTQYF. CDR3 nucleotide sequence: TGCGCCAGCAGCTTGGTCGTAGGGTCGAGCTCAGATACGCAGTATTTT. Drawing the rest from reference TRBV5-1 and TRBJ2-3, the complete variable domain is KAGVTQTPRYLIKTRGQQVTLSCSPISGHRSVSWYQQTPGQGLQFLFEYFSETQRNKGNFPGRFSGRQFSNSRSEMNVSTLELGDSALYLCASSLVVGSSSDTQYFGPGTRLTVL.

This chain joins TRBV6-5 and TRBJ2-7, with D possibly matching TRBD2 (6 bases). CDR3 size: 14 residues. Per germline, CDR1 MNHEY and CDR2 SVGAGI. The ends were cut back, 2 bases at V and 4 bases at J, with 12 bases in the middle. CDR3 amino acids: CASSYDGGRYEQYF. The CDR3 nucleotides are TGTGCCAGCAGTTACGACGGGGGACGGTACGAGCAGTACTTC.

The rearrangement links TRBV6-1 to TRBJ1-6, with a tentative D call TRBD1 (5 bases). The germline gives CDR1 MNHNS, CDR2 SASEGT. The CDR3 extends over 15 amino acids. Trimming took 3 bases from V and 3 from J, leaving 9 bases between them. CDR3 amino acids: CASSDRQSYNSPLHF. The CDR3 bases are TGTGCCAGCAGTGATAGACAGAGCTATAATTCACCCCTCCACTTT.

CDR3 amino acids: CASSQRGAGETQYF. As DNA, the CDR3 is TGTGCCAGCAGCCAGCGGGGGGCGGGTGAGACCCAGTACTTC. The J gene is TRBJ2-5, the V gene TRBV3-1 (or the pseudogene TRBV3-2); TRBD2 matches 8 bases. The CDR3 consists of 14 residues. The germline CDR1 and CDR2 sequences are LGHDT and YNNKEL (reference sequence). V gave up 3 bases and J gave up 5 bases; unmatched junction bases: 5.

This clone was observed once. This chain connects TRBV27 to TRBJ2-7, with D uncertain. This CDR3 has 11 residues. Germline V lookup: CDR1 MNHEY, CDR2 SMNVEV (reference sequence). Trimming left V 2 bases short and J 4 bases short, with 3 bases between. The chain's CDR3 is CASSLTYEQYF. The CDR3 DNA is TGTGCCAGCAGTTTAACGTACGAGCAGTACTTC.

This clone turned up a few times. The J gene is TRBJ1-2, the V gene TRBV27; D is unclear. Germline V gene lookup returns CDR1 MNHEY and CDR2 SMNVEV (reference sequence). CDR3 length: 14 residues. Trimming took 0 bases from V and 2 from J, leaving 7 bases between them. CDR3 loop: CASSLSGRNYGYTF. In nucleotides, the CDR3 is TGTGCCAGCAGTTTATCGGGGAGGAACTATGGCTACACCTTC.

The chain is built from TRBV6-1 and TRBJ1-5, with D tentatively TRBD1 (5 bases). The germline V and J ends were trimmed by 2 bases and 1 base, with 15 bases remaining between them. Germline loops: CDR1 MNHNS, CDR2 SASEGT. The CDR3 sequence is 17 residues long. CDR3 DNA sequence: TGTGCCAGCAGTGAAACTGAGAAGGGGCGAAGCAATCAGCCCCAGCATTTT. Translating it yields CASSETEKGRSNQPQHF.

The chain employs TRBV18 and TRBJ2-5; D is ambiguous. CDR1 is KGHSH, CDR2 LQKENI, per germline. The CDR3 spans 11 residues. The V and J ends lost 1 base and 5 bases respectively, with 2 bases between them. This CDR3 reads CASSPQETQYF. The CDR3 bases are TGTGCCAGCTCACCACAGGAGACCCAGTACTTC.

The rearrangement uses TRBV5-6 and TRBJ2-1; D is possibly TRBD1 (6 bases). The V gene lost 6 bases and the J gene lost 8 bases, with 9 bases spanning the gap. The CDR3 is 11 residues long. Germline CDR1 is SGHDT and CDR2 is YYEEEE. The DNA for the CDR3 is TGTGCCAGCACACAGGGCTATGAGCAGTTCTTC. Its translation: CASTQGYEQFF. The full variable domain, its missing parts supplied by reference TRBV5-6 and TRBJ2-1, is DAGVTQSPTHLIKTRGQQVTLRCSPKSGHDTVSWYQQALGQGPQFIFQYYEEEERQRGNFPDRFSGHQFPNYSSELNVNALLLGDSALYLCASTQGYEQFFGPGTRLTVL.

This clone was seen a single time. The genes are TRBV9 and TRBJ1-3; D remains unclear. The CDR3 covers 14 residues. Germline CDR1 is SGDLS and CDR2 is YYNGEE. Trimming left V 0 bases short and J 6 bases short, with 10 bases between. CDR3 sequence: CASSVAPGVNTIYF. The CDR3 nucleotides read TGTGCCAGCAGCGTAGCTCCGGGTGTAAACACCATATATTTT.

The chain uses TRBV19 and TRBJ2-1; 9 bases fit TRBD1. V lost 8 bases and J lost 7; bases outside the gene matches: 12. The CDR3 contains 15 residues. CDR1 is LNHDA, CDR2 SQIVND, per germline (reference sequence). The CDR3 sequence is CASLPTGTGLNEQFF. CDR3 DNA sequence: TGTGCCAGTTTACCGACCGGGACAGGGCTTAATGAGCAGTTCTTC.

The gene calls are TRBV7-8 and TRBJ2-5; D might be TRBD1 or TRBD2, each matching 5 bases. The CDR3 has 14 amino acids. In germline, CDR1 is SGHVS, CDR2 FQNEAQ. V lost 5 bases and J 3 bases, leaving 13 bases between the germline ends. The CDR3 protein is CASSAGTDKETQYF. The DNA for the CDR3 is TGTGCCAGCAGCGCTGGGACGGACAAAGAGACCCAGTACTTC.